This record covers a single TCR beta chain. What it binds is unknown. RNA transcripts were the source from which TCR beta CDR3 regions were amplified. An initial RT-PCR round employing HTBI primers preceded a second-round multiplex PCR. TCRdb re-analysed the multiplex PCR reads in MiXCR, keeping a single row per CDR3 protein. The sample lists 740,000 or so distinct CDR3 sequences, 40% occurring once. The data derive from a study of Graves' ophthalmopathy and Graves' hyperthyroidism. The study's findings and limits: As the model predicted ophthalmopathy progression, it achieved a sensitivity of around 70% and a specificity of 72% to 80%.

Sampling approximately 10 ml of fresh peripheral blood provided the PBMCs. Germline V gene sequence: CDR1 SGHAT, CDR2 FQDESV (reference sequence). Trimming took 5 bases from V and 10 from J; bases not matched to a gene: 17. This CDR3 is 17 amino acids long. The rearrangement links TRBV11-1 to TRBJ1-4, with 9 bases identical to TRBD1. This clonotype was obtained from an adult man with Graves' ophthalmopathy. Sequencing was done on a sample of peripheral blood. CDR3 residues: CASSVVVSGQGSGKLFF. CDR3 nucleotides: TGTGCCAGCAGCGTTGTCGTTTCCGGACAGGGGAGTGGAAAACTGTTTTTT.